At least ten counts were recorded for the clone carrying this T cell receptor beta chain. The antigen is undetermined. This record belongs to a study of T-cell reconstitution after alpha-beta-depleted transplantation in children. Germline assignment: CDR1 DFQATT and CDR2 SNEGSKA (reference sequence). Deletions cut 2 bases from V and 9 bases from J, with 17 bases between. This CDR3 has 14 residues. General study results and limits: The main origin of T-cell counts and diversity one year after transplant was newly produced T cells.

TCRbeta library construction was performed incorporating unique molecular identifiers. TCRdb reanalysed the PCR reads using MiXCR and keeps one entry per CDR3 protein. The table shows roughly 200,000 distinct CDR3 sequences, with 6.6% occurring only once. The chain carries TRBV20-1 and TRBJ2-1, with a possible D match to TRBD1 (6 bases). The TCR originated in a boy aged 2 to 10 with acute lymphoblastic leukemia, due to receive a stem cell transplant. Sequencing used PBMCs, obtained before TCRalphabeta/CD19-depleted stem cell transplant. The CDR3 nucleotides read TGCAGTGCTAGATCTACAGGGTTGGGGTTTGAGCAGTTCTTC. Its protein is CSARSTGLGFEQFF.